This entry features one TCR beta chain sequence. Its antigen is unidentified. Sequenced material consisted of expressed TCRB transcripts (all of the isolated RNA was reverse transcribed). Read counts averaged around 3.6 million for samples of naive, central memory and regulatory T cells. The method was immunoSEQ multiplex PCR; TCRdb's version includes in-frame clones alone and lacks a portion of them. This table has 95,000 to 150,000 clones, 17% appearing once. The data belong to a study of beta chain features in type 1 diabetes. On the study more broadly: Across every sample, over 100 million sorted cells were examined in total.

Study outcomes and limitations: All four CD4+ subsets of Type 1 diabetes patients contained TCRB CDR3s that were moderately but significantly shorter.

Every participating donor gave one draw, a heparinised blood sample averaging about 110 mL. Without exception, sorted populations had purity beyond 98%. Trimming removed 4 bases from V and 10 bases from J, with 23 bases in between. The germline V gene has CDR1 LGHNA and CDR2 YSLEER. This CDR3 is 16 amino acids long. This receptor was taken from a man between 18 and 35 years old with type 1 diabetes. The chain carries TRBV4-3 and TRBJ2-1, with D hard to call. Sequenced input: central memory CD4+ T cells from blood. CDR3 sequence reads: CASSLAERRRNGEQFF. The CDR3 coding sequence is TGCGCCAGCAGCCTGGCCGAACGGAGAAGAAACGGGGAGCAGTTCTTC.